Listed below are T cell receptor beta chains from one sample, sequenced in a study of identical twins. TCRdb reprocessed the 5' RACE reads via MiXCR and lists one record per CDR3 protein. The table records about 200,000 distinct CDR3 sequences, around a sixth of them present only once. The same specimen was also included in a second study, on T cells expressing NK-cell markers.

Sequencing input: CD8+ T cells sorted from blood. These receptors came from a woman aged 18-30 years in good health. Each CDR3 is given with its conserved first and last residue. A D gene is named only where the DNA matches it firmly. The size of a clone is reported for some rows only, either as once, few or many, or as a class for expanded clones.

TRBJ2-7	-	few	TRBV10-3	TGTGCCATCAGTGAGAAAGAACGTGGCGAGCAGTACTTC	CAISEKERGEQYF
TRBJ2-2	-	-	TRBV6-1	TGTGCCAGCACACAGAGCTCTTACACCGGGGAGCTGTTTTTT	CASTQSSYTGELFF
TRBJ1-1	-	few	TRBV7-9	TGTGCCAGCAGCCTGCCGGCCCGACGGGGCACTGAAGCTTTCTTT	CASSLPARRGTEAFF
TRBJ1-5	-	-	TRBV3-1	TGTGCCAGCAGCCAAGACGCGGGTACCCTGGGGCCCCAGCATTTT	CASSQDAGTLGPQHF
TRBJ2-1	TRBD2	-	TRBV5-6	TGTGCCAGCTTGGGGGGGAGCCCCTACAATGAGCAGTTCTTC	CASLGGSPYNEQFF
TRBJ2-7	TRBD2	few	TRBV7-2	TGTGCCAGCAGGATGACTAGCGGGGGCTCCTACGAGCAGTACTTC	CASRMTSGGSYEQYF
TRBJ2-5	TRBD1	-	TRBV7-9	TGTGCCAGCAGCTTGACAGGGGTTCAAGAGACCCAGTACTTC	CASSLTGVQETQYF
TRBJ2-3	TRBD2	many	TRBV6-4	TGTGCCAGCAGTGTTAGCGGGAGCACAGATACGCAGTATTTT	CASSVSGSTDTQYF
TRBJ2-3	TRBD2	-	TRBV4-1	TGCGCCAGCAGCCAACTTTCTAGCGGGAGGGGCACAGATACGCAGTATTTT	CASSQLSSGRGTDTQYF
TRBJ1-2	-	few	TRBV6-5	TGTGCCAGCAGCCCTACAGGGACCGGCTACACCTTC	CASSPTGTGYTF
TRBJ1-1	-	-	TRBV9	TGTGCCAGCAGCGAGGGTGGTGGCACTGAAGCTTTCTTT	CASSEGGGTEAFF
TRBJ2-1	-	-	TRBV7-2	TGTGCCAGCAGCGACGGGACACTGGATGAGCAGTTCTTC	CASSDGTLDEQFF
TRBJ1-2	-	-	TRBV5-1	TGCGCCAGCAGCGGGGACATTAACTATGGCTACACCTTC	CASSGDINYGYTF
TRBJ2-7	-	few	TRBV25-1	TGTGCCAGCAGTGACAGGGTGAGATCCTACGAGCAGTACTTC	CASSDRVRSYEQYF
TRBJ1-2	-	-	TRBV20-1	TGCAGTGCTAGAGGGGGAGGGCCGGGCTACACCTTC	CSARGGGPGYTF
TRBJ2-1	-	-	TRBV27	TGTGCCAGCAGTCCGACAGTCAACGAGCAGTTCTTC	CASSPTVNEQFF
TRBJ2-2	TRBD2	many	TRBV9	TGTGCCAGCAGCGTACGGGAGGGGGAGGACACCGGGGAGCTGTTTTTT	CASSVREGEDTGELFF
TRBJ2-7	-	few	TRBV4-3	TGCGCCAGCAGCCAAGATCGGGGGACCTACGAGCAGTACTTC	CASSQDRGTYEQYF
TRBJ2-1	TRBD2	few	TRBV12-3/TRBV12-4	TGTGCCAGCAGGGGGACTAGCGGGAATCCTTACAATGAGCAGTTCTTC	CASRGTSGNPYNEQFF
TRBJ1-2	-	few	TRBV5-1	TGCGCCAGCGACGGGGGGAACTATGGCTACACCTTC	CASDGGNYGYTF
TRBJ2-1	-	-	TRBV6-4	TGTGCCAGCAGTGACGGGACGAGAGCTACAAATGAGCAGTTCTTC	CASSDGTRATNEQFF
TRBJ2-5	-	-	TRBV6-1	TGTGCCAGCAGTGAACGTAGGCGGGGGCTACAAGAGACCCAGTACTTC	CASSERRRGLQETQYF
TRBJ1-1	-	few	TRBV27	TGTGCCAGCAGTAACCGATGGGCTGAAGCTTTCTTT	CASSNRWAEAFF
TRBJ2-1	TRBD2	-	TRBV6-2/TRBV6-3	TGTGCCAGCAGTAGCGGACTAGCGGGAGGGTATGAGCAGTTCTTC	CASSSGLAGGYEQFF
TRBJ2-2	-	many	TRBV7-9	TGTGCCAGCAGCCCTCGGACAGCGAACACCGGGGAGCTGTTTTTT	CASSPRTANTGELFF
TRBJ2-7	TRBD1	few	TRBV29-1	TGCAGCGTTGAGGGGACAGATTCCTACGAGCAGTACTTC	CSVEGTDSYEQYF
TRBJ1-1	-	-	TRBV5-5	TGTGCCAGCAGTTCAGGGTGGAACACTGAAGCTTTCTTT	CASSSGWNTEAFF
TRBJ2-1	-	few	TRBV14	TGTGCCAGCAGCCAAGATATCAGGGGAGTCTACAATGAGCAGTTCTTC	CASSQDIRGVYNEQFF
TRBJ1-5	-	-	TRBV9	TGTGCCAGCAGCGTAGAAGGGGATTATCAGCCCCAGCATTTT	CASSVEGDYQPQHF
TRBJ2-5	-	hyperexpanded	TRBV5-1	TGCGCCAGCAGATTTCCCACCGCCGTGGAGACCCAGTACTTC	CASRFPTAVETQYF
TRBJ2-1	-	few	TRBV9	TGTGCCAGCAGTGGTGCGGGACTCTACAATGAGCAGTTCTTC	CASSGAGLYNEQFF
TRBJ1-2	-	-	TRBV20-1	TGCAGTGCTAGAGATCGGAATGGCTACACCTTC	CSARDRNGYTF
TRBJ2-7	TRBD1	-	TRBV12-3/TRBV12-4	TGTGCCAGCAGGACAGGGGGCGATGAGCAGTACTTC	CASRTGGDEQYF
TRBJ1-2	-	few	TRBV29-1	TGCAGCGTTGCTTCTGAATATGGCTACACCTTC	CSVASEYGYTF
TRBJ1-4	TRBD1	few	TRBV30	TGTGCCTGGGACGGACAGGGAAGGAAGGATGAAAAACTGTTTTTT	CAWDGQGRKDEKLFF
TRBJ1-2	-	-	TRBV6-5	TGTGCCAGCAAGAAACGGGGACCTAACTATGGCTACACCTTC	CASKKRGPNYGYTF
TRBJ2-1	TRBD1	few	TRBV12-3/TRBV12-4	TGTGCCAGCAGGACAACAGGGGGCCGGTCCTACAATGAGCAGTTCTTC	CASRTTGGRSYNEQFF
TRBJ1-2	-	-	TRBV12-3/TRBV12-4	TGTGCCAGCAGTTTCGCAGGGGATGGCTACACCTTC	CASSFAGDGYTF
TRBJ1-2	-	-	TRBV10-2	TGCGCCAGCGGGGAGGGACTCCTCTATGGCTACACCTTC	CASGEGLLYGYTF
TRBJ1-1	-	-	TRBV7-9	TGTGCCAGCAGCGCAACAAGTCCAATTCCGGTAATCGAAGCTTTCTTT	CASSATSPIPVIEAFF
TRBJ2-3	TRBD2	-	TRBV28	TGTGCCAGCAGGGGGAGGGGACTAGTCAATATTCGGGAGGATACGCAGTATTTT	CASRGRGLVNIREDTQYF
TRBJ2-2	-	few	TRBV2	TGTGCCAGCAGTGTCTCAAAGGAGGGATGGACCGGGGAGCTGTTTTTT	CASSVSKEGWTGELFF
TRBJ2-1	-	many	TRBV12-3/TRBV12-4	TGTGCCAGCAGTCCCTACAGCTACAATGAGCAGTTCTTC	CASSPYSYNEQFF
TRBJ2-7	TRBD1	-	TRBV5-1	TGCGCCAGCAAGGACAGGGACTACGAGCAGTACTTC	CASKDRDYEQYF
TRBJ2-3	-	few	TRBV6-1	TGTGCCAGCAGTGAAGGGGCTAGCGCCACAGATACGCAGTATTTT	CASSEGASATDTQYF
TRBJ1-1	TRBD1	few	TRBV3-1	TGTGCCAGCAGCCTAGGACAGGGGACGTCCGCTTTCTTT	CASSLGQGTSAFF
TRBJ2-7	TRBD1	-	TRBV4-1	TGCGCCAGCAGCCAAGATAGGGGGCAGGGCTACGAGCAGTACTTC	CASSQDRGQGYEQYF
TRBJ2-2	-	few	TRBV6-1	TGTGCCACCCGCTCGCCCGGGGAGCTGTTTTTT	CATRSPGELFF
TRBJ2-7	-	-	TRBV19	TGTGCCAGTAGTCAAGGACGGAATTACGAGCAGTACTTC	CASSQGRNYEQYF
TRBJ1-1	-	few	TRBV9	TGTGCCAGCAGCGTAGTGACCGGGGAAGCTTTCTTT	CASSVVTGEAFF
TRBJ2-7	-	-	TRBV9	TGTGCCAGCAGCCCTAAGGGTGGGAGCTCCTACGAGCAGTACTTC	CASSPKGGSSYEQYF
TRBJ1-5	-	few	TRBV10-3	TGTGCCATCAGGGGGGATCAGCGGCAGCCCCAGCATTTT	CAIRGDQRQPQHF
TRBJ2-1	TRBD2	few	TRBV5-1	TGCGCCAGCAGCCCGAGGACTAGCGGGAGGTACAATGAGCAGTTCTTC	CASSPRTSGRYNEQFF
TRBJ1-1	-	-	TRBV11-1	TGTGCCAGCAGCCTCCGAGAGGGGACAAAGGGTCGGCCCCGTTTTGAAGCTTTCTTT	CASSLREGTKGRPRFEAFF
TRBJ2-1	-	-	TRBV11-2	TGTGCCAGCAGCTGGAGGGGAGTCCGGAATTCCATAAATGAGCAGTTCTTC	CASSWRGVRNSINEQFF
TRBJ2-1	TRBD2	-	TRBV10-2	TGCGCCAGCTCCAGAGGACTAGCGGGAGTCAATGAGCAGTTCTTC	CASSRGLAGVNEQFF
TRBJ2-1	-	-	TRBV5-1	TGCGCCAGCAGCTTGGTCGAGCGGAGCTCCTACAATGAGCAGTTCTTC	CASSLVERSSYNEQFF
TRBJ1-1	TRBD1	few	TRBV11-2	TGTGCCAGCAGCACAGGGACAGCCACTGAAGCTTTCTTT	CASSTGTATEAFF
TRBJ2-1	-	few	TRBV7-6	TGTGCCAGCAGCTTAGCGCGGAGCTCCTACAATGAGCAGTTCTTC	CASSLARSSYNEQFF
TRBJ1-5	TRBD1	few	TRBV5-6	TGTGCCAGCAGCCTACAGACAGGGGCCCAGCCCCAGCATTTT	CASSLQTGAQPQHF